This T cell receptor (beta chain) was observed in a study of CD8+CD57+ T cells in acquired aplastic anemia. On the study more broadly: The study obtained an average of about 3.2 ug of DNA from sorted CD4+ and CD8+ cells. Whole-study results and caveats: Patients did not significantly differ from controls in CD8+ Simpson's diversity. Between patients and controls, 25 to 30 CD8+ CDR3 sequences were found in common.

An expansion of CD8+CD57+ cells by flow cytometry had been shown in patients chosen for sequencing. Severe acquired aplastic anemia affected all patients. Genomic DNA was employed as the template in profiling TCR beta VDJ and CDR3. TCRdb fed the reads into MiXCR, producing one record per CDR3 protein. The sample carries about 180,000 distinct CDR3 sequences, around half recorded once. Trimming left V 6 bases short and J 2 bases short, with 11 bases between. This CDR3 is 14 amino acids long. Germline V lookup: CDR1 MNHNS, CDR2 SASEGT. At least ten counts were recorded for this clonotype. Its antigen is still unknown.

The TCR comes from a human donor with aplastic anemia. The sample comprised sorted CD4+, CD8+, or CD8+CD57+ T cells (not recorded which) from PBMCs. V is TRBV6-1 and J is TRBJ1-3, with D perhaps TRBD1 (6 bases). CDR3: CASSQGSAGNTIYF. As DNA, the CDR3 is TGTGCCAGCAGCCAGGGGAGTGCTGGAAACACCATATATTTT.